Listed below are T cell receptor beta chains from one sample, sequenced in a study of T cell repertoires in cytomegalovirus infection. TCRdb ran MiXCR on the reads and lists one entry per CDR3 protein. This table has roughly 77,000 distinct CDR3 sequences, 4% appearing once. Sequencing was carried out using PBMCs. Every receptor here comes from a human donor in good health (CMV status not recorded). Some clones in this sample may be carry-over from other donors' samples. The conserved cysteine and the conserved F or W are not part of the CDR3 here.

TRBV2,12,TRBJ2-5,ASMPAGKPETQY
TRBV18,13,TRBJ2-7,ASSPFTSYVDEQY
TRBV6-2/TRBV6-3,14,TRBJ1-1,ASSYSIGPPNTEAF
TRBV28,10,TRBJ2-7,ASSAPVEVQY
TRBV20-1,12,TRBJ1-6,SARATGELSPLH
TRBV7-2,12,TRBJ2-5,ASSYRQGQETQY
TRBV4-1,13,TRBJ2-3,ASSQLEAWTDTQY
TRBV7-6,13,TRBJ2-3,ASSLQGASTDTQY
TRBV7-6,13,TRBJ2-1,ASSPSSGSYNEQF
TRBV7-2,12,TRBJ1-1,ASSLGGRATEAF
TRBV27,13,TRBJ2-7,ASSLLSGLAYEQY
TRBV7-8,13,TRBJ1-2,ASSLRETPNYGYT
TRBV7-2,17,TRBJ2-1,ASSFPRLKGQSSYNEQF
TRBV7-2,14,TRBJ2-3,ASSLVGTLAADTQY
TRBV12-3/TRBV12-4,12,TRBJ1-3,ASSSPVSGNTIY
TRBV7-9,12,TRBJ2-7,ASSPSPGGYEQY
TRBV5-4,13,TRBJ2-7,ASSLGQGSQDEQY
TRBV7-8,14,TRBJ2-1,ASSSPTSGPDNEQF
TRBV4-3,15,TRBJ2-7,ASSQDPSSGSPWEQY
TRBV7-2,12,TRBJ2-7,ASSLAAGWGEQY
TRBV7-2,12,TRBJ1-2,ASSFGRGNYGYT
TRBV19,14,TRBJ1-4,ASTRYGRTTNEKLF
TRBV7-2,12,TRBJ1-3,ASSLTGSGNTIY
TRBV7-2,11,TRBJ1-1,ASSLASSTGAF
TRBV7-2,11,TRBJ1-2,ASSQTRGYGYT
TRBV12-3/TRBV12-4,14,TRBJ1-6,ASSQTPSSYNSPLH
TRBV20-1,8,TRBJ2-5,SASRGTQY
TRBV11-2,12,TRBJ2-5,ASSLEVSGGTQY
TRBV12-3/TRBV12-4,9,TRBJ2-1,ASSPGSEQF
TRBV7-4,15,TRBJ2-1,ASSLGRLAGGANEQF
TRBV28,12,TRBJ1-2,ASRTPGQGNGYT
TRBV7-7,14,TRBJ1-6,ASSFSSGQGSSPLH